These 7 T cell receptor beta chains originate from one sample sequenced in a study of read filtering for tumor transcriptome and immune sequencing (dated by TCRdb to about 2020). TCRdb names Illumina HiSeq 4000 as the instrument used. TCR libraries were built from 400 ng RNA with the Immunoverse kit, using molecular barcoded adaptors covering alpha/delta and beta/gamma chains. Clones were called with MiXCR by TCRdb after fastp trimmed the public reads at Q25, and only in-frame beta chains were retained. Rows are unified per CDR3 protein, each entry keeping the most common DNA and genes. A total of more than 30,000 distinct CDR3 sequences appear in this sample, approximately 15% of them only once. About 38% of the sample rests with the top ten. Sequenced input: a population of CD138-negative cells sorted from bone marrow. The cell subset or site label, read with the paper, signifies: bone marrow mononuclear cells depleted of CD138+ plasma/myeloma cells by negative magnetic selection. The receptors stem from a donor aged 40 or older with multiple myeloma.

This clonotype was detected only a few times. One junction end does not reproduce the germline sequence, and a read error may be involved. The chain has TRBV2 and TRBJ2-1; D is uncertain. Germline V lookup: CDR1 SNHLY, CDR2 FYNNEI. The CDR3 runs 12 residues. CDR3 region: CASSDPYNEQSF. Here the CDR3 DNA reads TGTGCCAGTAGTGACCCCTACAATGAGCAGTCCTTC.

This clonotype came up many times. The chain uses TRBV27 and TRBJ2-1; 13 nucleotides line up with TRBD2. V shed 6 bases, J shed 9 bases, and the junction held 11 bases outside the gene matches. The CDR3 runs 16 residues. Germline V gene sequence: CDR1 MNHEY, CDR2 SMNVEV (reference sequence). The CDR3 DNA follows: TGTGCCAGCAGACTACTTACTAGCGGGAGGGCTGGTGAGCAGTTCTTC. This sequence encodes CASRLLTSGRAGEQFF.

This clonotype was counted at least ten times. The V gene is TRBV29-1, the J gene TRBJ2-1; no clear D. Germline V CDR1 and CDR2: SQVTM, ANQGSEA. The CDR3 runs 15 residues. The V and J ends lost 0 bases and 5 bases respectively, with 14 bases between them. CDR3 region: CSVEDYTAPNNEQFF. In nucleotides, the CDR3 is TGCAGCGTTGAAGATTATACAGCCCCCAACAATGAGCAGTTCTTC.

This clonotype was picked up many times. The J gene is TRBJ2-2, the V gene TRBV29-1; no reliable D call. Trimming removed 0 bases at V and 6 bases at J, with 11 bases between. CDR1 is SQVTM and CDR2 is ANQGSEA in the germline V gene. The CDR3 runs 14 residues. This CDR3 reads CSVEDYSGPGELFF. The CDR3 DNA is TGCAGCGTTGAAGATTATTCAGGCCCCGGGGAGCTGTTTTTT.

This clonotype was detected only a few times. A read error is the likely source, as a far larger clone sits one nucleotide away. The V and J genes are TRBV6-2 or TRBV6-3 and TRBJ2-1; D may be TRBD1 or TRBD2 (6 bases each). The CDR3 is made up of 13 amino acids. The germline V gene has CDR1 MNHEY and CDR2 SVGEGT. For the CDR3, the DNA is TGTGCCAGCAGTCGTGGGGGGCCCAATGAGCAGTCCTTC. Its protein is CASSRGGPNEQSF.

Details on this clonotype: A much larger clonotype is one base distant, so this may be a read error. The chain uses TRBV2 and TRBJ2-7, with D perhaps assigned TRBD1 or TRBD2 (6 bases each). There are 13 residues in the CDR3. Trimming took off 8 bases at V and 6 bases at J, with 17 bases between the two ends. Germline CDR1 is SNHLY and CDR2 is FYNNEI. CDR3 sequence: CASGGARGGEQYF. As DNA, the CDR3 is TGTGCCAGCGGTGGCGCCAGGGGAGGCGAGCAGTACTTC.

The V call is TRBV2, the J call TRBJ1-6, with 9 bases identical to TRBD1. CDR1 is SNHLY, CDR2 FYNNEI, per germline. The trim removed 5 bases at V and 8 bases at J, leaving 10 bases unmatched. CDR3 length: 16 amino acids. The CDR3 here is CASSPDRGARYSPLHF. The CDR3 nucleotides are TGTGCCAGCAGTCCGGACAGGGGAGCACGGTATTCACCCCTCCACTTT.